These 16 T cell receptor beta chains came from one sample sequenced in a study of long-term antiretroviral therapy in people with HIV. Runs used v3.0 of the immunoSEQ assay and were done at survey level. TCRdb's copy holds only in-frame clones and misses some; the assay was immunoSEQ multiplex PCR. This table holds about 12,000 clones, around 77% found once. Here the sequenced sample was unsorted PBMCs, taken 1.3 years after starting antiretroviral therapy. The receptor source for this set is a woman aged 18-29 years with HIV.

The chain joins TRBV19 to TRBJ1-2, with 10 bases identical to TRBD1. With V trimmed by 5 bases and J by 12 bases, 12 bases remained unmatched. In germline, CDR1 is LNHDA, CDR2 SQIVND (reference sequence). The CDR3 consists of 14 residues. The CDR3 spells CASSAPTGGAVHTF. The CDR3 DNA reads as TGTGCCAGTAGTGCCCCGACAGGGGGCGCGGTACACACCTTC. The full variable domain, its missing parts supplied by reference TRBV19 and TRBJ1-2, is DGGITQSPKYLFRKEGQNVTLSCEQNLNHDAMYWYRQDPGQGLRLIYYSQIVNDFQKGDIAEGYSVSREKKESFPLTVTSAQKNPTAFYLCASSAPTGGAVHTFGSGTRLTVV.

V gene TRBV27 combines with J gene TRBJ2-7, with 7 bases matching TRBD1. The V segment lost 4 bases and the J segment 7 bases; nucleotides outside the gene matches: 7. The CDR3 consists of 13 residues. The germline CDR1 and CDR2 sequences are MNHEY and SMNVEV (reference sequence). DNA of the CDR3: TGTGCCAGCAGTTACAGGGGCGCAGGAGAGCAGTACTTC. Translated: CASSYRGAGEQYF.

The genes are TRBV6-5 and TRBJ2-7; 7 nucleotides align to TRBD2. J lost 3 bases, V lost 6 bases, and 8 bases had no gene match. Germline V gives CDR1 MNHEY, CDR2 SVGAGI. The length of the CDR3 is 14 residues. The CDR3 DNA sequence: TGTGCCAGCAGAGAAAGCGGGGAGGACTACGAGCAGTACTTC. It encodes CASRESGEDYEQYF.

The chain recombines TRBV5-1 with TRBJ2-2; TRBD1 aligns across 7 bases. V lost 5 bases to trimming and J lost 4 bases; unmatched junction nucleotides: 8. Germline V gene sequence: CDR1 SGHRS, CDR2 YFSETQ. CDR3 size: 15 residues. CDR3 protein: CASRGMTGSTGELFF. For the CDR3, the DNA is TGCGCCAGCAGAGGTATGACAGGGAGCACCGGGGAGCTGTTTTTT.

The chain is built from TRBV7-2 and TRBJ1-5; the D is unclear. Looked up from germline, CDR1 is SGHTA and CDR2 is FQGNSA. The ends were cut back, 4 bases at V and 5 bases at J, with 9 bases in the middle. This CDR3 comprises 13 residues. CDR3 region: CASSSRLDQPQHF. In DNA form, the CDR3 reads TGTGCCAGCAGCTCACGATTAGATCAGCCCCAGCATTTT. The full variable domain, its missing parts supplied by reference TRBV7-2 and TRBJ1-5, is GAGVSQSPSNKVTEKGKDVELRCDPISGHTALYWYRQSLGQGLEFLIYFQGNSAPDKSGLPSDRFSAERTGGSVSTLTIQRTQQEDSAVYLCASSSRLDQPQHFGDGTRLSIL.

The chain joins TRBV7-3 to TRBJ2-5; D is ambiguous. The CDR3 is made up of 12 amino acids. Trimming shortened V by 2 bases and J by 5 bases, and 6 bases separated the two germline ends. CDR1 and CDR2 (germline): SGHTA, FQGTGA. CDR3 in amino acids: CASSLSGETQYF. DNA for the CDR3: TGTGCCAGCAGCTTATCTGGGGAGACCCAGTACTTC.

This clone came up a few times. This chain joins TRBV7-9 and TRBJ2-1; TRBD1 might be the D (5 bases). Germline lookup yields CDR1 SEHNR and CDR2 FQNEAQ (reference sequence). The ends were cut back, 4 bases at V and 0 bases at J, with 13 bases in the middle. The CDR3 has 16 amino acids. CDR3 nucleotides: TGTGCCAGCAGCTCAGGACAAGGGGTCTCCTACAATGAGCAGTTCTTC. It translates to CASSSGQGVSYNEQFF.

V usage is TRBV27 and J usage is TRBJ2-7; D is ambiguous. Trimming took off 5 bases at V and 3 bases at J, with 8 bases between the two ends. CDR3 length: 12 amino acids. Looked up from germline, CDR1 is MNHEY and CDR2 is SMNVEV (reference sequence). Here the CDR3 reads CASSPSGYEQYF. The CDR3 nucleotides read TGTGCCAGCAGTCCCAGTGGCTACGAGCAGTACTTC.

The chain joins TRBV10-2 to TRBJ1-5, with 7 bases matching TRBD1. Germline CDR1 reads WSHSY; CDR2 reads SAAADI. CDR3 length equals 17 residues. J gave up 3 bases and V 1 base, and 9 bases lay outside the gene matches. CDR3 sequence: CASSELEGAPNNQPQHF. In DNA form, the CDR3 reads TGCGCCAGCAGTGAGTTGGAGGGGGCACCCAACAATCAGCCCCAGCATTTT.

The rearrangement links TRBV10-3 to TRBJ2-2; 7 positions agree with TRBD2. V lost 10 bases and J lost 2; bases outside the gene matches: 13. Germline CDR1 and CDR2: ENHRY and SYGVKD. The CDR3 runs 16 residues. DNA of the CDR3: TGTGCCACTCTCGGCGTCCGGGGGGTTAACACCGGGGAGCTGTTTTTT. Translation: CATLGVRGVNTGELFF.

V and J are TRBV5-1 and TRBJ2-1, with D maybe TRBD1 (6 bases). The V gene lost 5 bases and the J gene lost 7 bases, with 13 bases spanning the gap. The length of the CDR3 is 13 residues. Germline V lookup: CDR1 SGHRS, CDR2 YFSETQ. The CDR3 sequence is CASRAGDNNEQFF. CDR3 DNA: TGCGCCAGCAGGGCAGGGGATAATAATGAGCAGTTCTTC.

V is TRBV6-1 and J is TRBJ1-1; D remains ambiguous. CDR3 length equals 15 residues. CDR1 and CDR2 from the germline V gene are MNHNS and SASEGT. V dropped 1 base and J dropped 0 bases, with 9 bases sitting between them. The CDR3, as DNA: TGTGCCAGCAGTGAAGTTTGGGTAATGAACACTGAAGCTTTCTTT. Its translation: CASSEVWVMNTEAFF.

The rearrangement uses TRBV6-6 and TRBJ1-1; 10 bases agree with TRBD1. J was trimmed by 7 bases and V by 1 base; bases with no gene match: 9. CDR1 and CDR2 (germline): MNHNY, SVGAGI (reference sequence). The length of the CDR3 is 16 residues. The CDR3 loop reads CASSYLTGTGEGEAFF. The DNA for the CDR3 is TGTGCCAGCAGTTACTTAACAGGGACAGGGGAAGGTGAAGCTTTCTTT.

The chain employs TRBV6-6 and TRBJ2-7; TRBD1 matches 9 bases. The CDR3 covers 14 residues. Trimming took 4 bases from V and 4 from J; bases not matched to a gene: 5. CDR1 and CDR2 (germline): MNHNY, SVGAGI (reference sequence). CDR3 sequence reads: CASSFTGGLYEQYF. The CDR3 coding sequence is TGTGCCAGCAGTTTCACAGGGGGCCTGTACGAGCAGTACTTC.

The gene calls are TRBV28 and TRBJ2-7; D uncertain. V gave up 9 bases and J gave up 4 bases, with 10 bases separating them. Germline CDR1 MDHEN, CDR2 SYDVKM. This CDR3 comprises 11 residues. The chain's CDR3 is CASTDVYEQYF. CDR3 DNA sequence: TGTGCCAGTACGGACGTGTACGAGCAGTACTTC. Supplemented by reference TRBV28 and TRBJ2-7, the full variable domain reads DVKVTQSSRYLVKRTGEKVFLECVQDMDHENMFWYRQDPGLGLRLIYFSYDVKMKEKGDIPEGYSVSREKKERFSLILESASTNQTSMYLCASTDVYEQYFGPGTRLTVT.

CDR3 nucleotide sequence: TGTGCCAGCAGCCTCAACGCGGGCGGTGGCTACACCTTC. Translation: CASSLNAGGGYTF. The chain links TRBV7-3 to TRBJ1-2; D unclear. The CDR3 extends over 13 amino acids. The germline gives CDR1 SGHTA, CDR2 FQGTGA. V lost 5 bases to trimming and J lost 7 bases, with 14 bases between them. The entire variable domain, with the rest obtained from reference TRBV7-3 and TRBJ1-2, is as follows: GAGVSQTPSNKVTEKGKYVELRCDPISGHTALYWYRQSLGQGPEFLIYFQGTGAADDSGLPNDRFFAVRPEGSVSTLKIQRTERGDSAVYLCASSLNAGGGYTFGSGTRLTVV.